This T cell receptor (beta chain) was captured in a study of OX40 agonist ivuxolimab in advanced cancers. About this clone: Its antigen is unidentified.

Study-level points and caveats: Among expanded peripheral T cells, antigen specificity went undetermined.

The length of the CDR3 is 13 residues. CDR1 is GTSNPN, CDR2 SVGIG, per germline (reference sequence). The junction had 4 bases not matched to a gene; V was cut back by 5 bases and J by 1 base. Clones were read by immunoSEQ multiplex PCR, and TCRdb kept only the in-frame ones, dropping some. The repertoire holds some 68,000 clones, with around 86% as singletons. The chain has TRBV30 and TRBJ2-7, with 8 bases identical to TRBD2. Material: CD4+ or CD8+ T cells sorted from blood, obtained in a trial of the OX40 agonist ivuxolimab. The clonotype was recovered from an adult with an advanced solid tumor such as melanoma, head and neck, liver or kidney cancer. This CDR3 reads CAWRTSRSYEQYF. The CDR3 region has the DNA TGTGCCTGGCGGACTAGCCGATCCTACGAGCAGTACTTC. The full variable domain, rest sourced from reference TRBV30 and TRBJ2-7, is SQTIHQWPATLVQPVGSPLSLECTVEGTSNPNLYWYRQAAGRGLQLLFYSVGIGQISSEVPQNLSASRPQDRQFILSSKKLLLSDSGFYLCAWRTSRSYEQYFGPGTRLTVT.